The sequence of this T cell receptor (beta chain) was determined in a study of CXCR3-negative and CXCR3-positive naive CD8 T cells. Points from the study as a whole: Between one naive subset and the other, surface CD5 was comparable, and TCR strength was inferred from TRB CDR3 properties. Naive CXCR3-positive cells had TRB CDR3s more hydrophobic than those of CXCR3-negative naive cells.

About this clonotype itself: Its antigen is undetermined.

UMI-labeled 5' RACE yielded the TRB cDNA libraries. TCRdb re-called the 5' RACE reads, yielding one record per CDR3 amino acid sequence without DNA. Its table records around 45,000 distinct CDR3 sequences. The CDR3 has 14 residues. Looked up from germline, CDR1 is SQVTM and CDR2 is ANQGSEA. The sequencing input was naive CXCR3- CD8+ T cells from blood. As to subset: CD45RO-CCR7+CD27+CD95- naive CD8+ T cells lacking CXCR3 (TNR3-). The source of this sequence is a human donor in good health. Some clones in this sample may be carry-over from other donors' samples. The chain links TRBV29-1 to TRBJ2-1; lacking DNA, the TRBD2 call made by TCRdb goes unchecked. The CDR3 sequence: CSVALAGGSDEQFF.